This is a list of T cell receptor beta chains from one sample in a study of post-analysis software for immune sequencing data. TCRdb recomputed calls from the PCR reads with MiXCR, one row per CDR3 protein. This sample has about 500,000 distinct CDR3 sequences, with under 55% found just once. The sequencing input was blood. These TCRs come from a girl aged 10-17 years with multiple sclerosis. The CDR3 runs from the conserved cysteine through the conserved F or W. The D gene is left open where the match is weak. Expanded clones get a size class; other rows say once, few or many, or leave the size out.

j_gene | len | d_gene | v_gene | abundance | CDR3nt | CDR3aa
TRBJ2-7 | 13 | - | TRBV28 | - | TGTGCCAGCAGTAGCAGACCCCTCTACGAGCAGTACTTC | CASSSRPLYEQYF
TRBJ2-1 | 14 | TRBD1 | TRBV6-2/TRBV6-3 | few | TGTGCCAGCGGAAGTGACAGGGCGAGAGGTGAGCAGTTCTTC | CASGSDRARGEQFF
TRBJ1-2 | 12 | - | TRBV7-9 | - | TGTGCCAGCAGCTTAGGGGGGAAAGGCTACACCTTC | CASSLGGKGYTF
TRBJ2-7 | 14 | TRBD2 | TRBV9 | - | TGTGCCAGCAGTGGCGGACTAGGACCTCTCGAGCAGTACTTC | CASSGGLGPLEQYF
TRBJ2-3 | 14 | TRBD1 | TRBV27 | few | TGTGCCAGCAGCGGCAGGGGGCTTGCAGATACGCAGTATTTT | CASSGRGLADTQYF
TRBJ2-1 | 13 | - | TRBV29-1 | - | TGCAGCGTTGAAGATTGGGGGTTGGCTAGCCAGTTCTTC | CSVEDWGLASQFF
TRBJ2-1 | 13 | TRBD1 | TRBV6-1 | few | TGTGCCAGCAGTGAGCAAGGGGGCGGTGAGCAGTTCTTC | CASSEQGGGEQFF
TRBJ1-2 | 16 | TRBD1 | TRBV20-1 | few | TGCAGTGCCCCCCGGGGACAGGGGGTGACTAACTATGGCTACACCTTC | CSAPRGQGVTNYGYTF
TRBJ1-5 | 13 | TRBD1 | TRBV29-1 | - | TGCAGCGTTGGGGGGACAGGGGATCAGCCCCAGCATTTT | CSVGGTGDQPQHF
TRBJ1-1 | 13 | - | TRBV5-1 | - | TGCGCCAGCAGCTTGGCCCCCCTCTCTGAAGCTTTCTTT | CASSLAPLSEAFF
TRBJ1-2 | 14 | - | TRBV4-1 | - | TGCGCCAGCAGCCAAGGCAAGGGGTTTTATGGCTACACCTTC | CASSQGKGFYGYTF
TRBJ2-1 | 18 | TRBD1 | TRBV4-3 | - | TGCGCCAGCAGCCAGGACCTTCCCGGACAGGGGGCTCGGGATGAGCAGTTCTTC | CASSQDLPGQGARDEQFF
TRBJ1-1 | 12 | TRBD1 | TRBV29-1 | - | TGCAGCGTCGGGGACAGGGGTCTTCAAGCTTTCTTT | CSVGDRGLQAFF